One and the same sample provided the 5 T cell receptor beta chains below, sequenced in a study of T-cell reconstitution after alpha-beta-depleted transplantation in children. A library of TCRbeta sequences, prepared with unique molecular identifiers, was generated. In TCRdb, the PCR reads were re-called with MiXCR into one record per CDR3 protein. The repertoire includes about half a million distinct CDR3 sequences, approximately 13% of them detected once, and less than 6.5% sits in the top ten. The sequencing used PBMCs from the stem cell graft donor, collected from the stem cell graft. The receptor set was obtained from a human donor who donated a stem cell graft to a child with combined immunodeficiency.

The sample holds a few counts of this clonotype. This sequence joins TRBV9 and TRBJ2-7; 10 nucleotides align to TRBD1. This CDR3 spans 15 amino acids. From germline, CDR1 is SGDLS and CDR2 YYNGEE. J gave up 2 bases and V 0 bases, and 2 bases lay outside the gene matches. The CDR3 protein is CASSVGGQGAYEQYF. The CDR3 nucleotides read TGTGCCAGCAGCGTAGGTGGACAGGGGGCCTACGAGCAGTACTTC.

The CDR3 loop reads CASSSRDKNIQYF. Here the CDR3 DNA reads TGTGCCAGCAGTAGCCGGGACAAAAACATTCAGTACTTC. This chain links TRBV2 with TRBJ2-4; D possibly corresponds to TRBD2 (5 bases). This CDR3 has 13 amino acids. Germline CDR1 reads SNHLY; CDR2 reads FYNNEI. Trimming shortened V by 5 bases and J by 3 bases, and 8 bases separated the two germline ends. Full variable domain (outside the CDR3, taken from reference TRBV2 and TRBJ2-4): EPEVTQTPSHQVTQMGQEVILRCVPISNHLYFYWYRQILGQKVEFLVSFYNNEISEKSEIFDDQFSVERPDGSNFTLKIRSTKLEDSAMYFCASSSRDKNIQYFGAGTRLSVL.

V gene TRBV19 combines with J gene TRBJ2-7; TRBD1 is a possible D gene (7 bases). The V gene lost 5 bases and the J gene lost 6 bases, with 23 bases spanning the gap. This CDR3 contains 16 residues. Germline lookup yields CDR1 LNHDA and CDR2 SQIVND (reference sequence). CDR3 DNA: TGTGCCAGTAGTCCCGGCGGGACAGAGGCCCCTCTCGAGCAGTACTTC. Protein product: CASSPGGTEAPLEQYF. Full variable domain (missing parts from reference TRBV19 and TRBJ2-7): DGGITQSPKYLFRKEGQNVTLSCEQNLNHDAMYWYRQDPGQGLRLIYYSQIVNDFQKGDIAEGYSVSREKKESFPLTVTSAQKNPTAFYLCASSPGGTEAPLEQYFGPGTRLTVT.

This clonotype was counted ten times or more. This chain links TRBV29-1 with TRBJ1-3; D is ambiguous. The germline V gene encodes CDR1 SQVTM and CDR2 ANQGSEA. Trimming shortened V by 6 bases and J by 4 bases, and 10 bases separated the two germline ends. This CDR3 has 12 residues. The CDR3 coding sequence is TGCAGCGTGGAGATTGGGGGAAACACCATATATTTT. This codes for CSVEIGGNTIYF.

The chain combines TRBV30 with TRBJ2-1, with 10 positions matching TRBD1. The V and J ends lost 2 bases and 16 bases, in that order; junction bases with no gene match: 8. The germline V gene has CDR1 GTSNPN and CDR2 SVGIG (reference sequence). The CDR3 consists of 12 residues. CDR3 loop: CAWSPTGTGAFF. The CDR3 nucleotides read TGTGCCTGGAGTCCGACCGGGACAGGGGCTTTCTTC.